This TCR beta chain was recovered during a study of T cell responses to AZD1222 COVID-19 vaccine. Sequencing was performed with immunoSEQ multiplex PCR; in TCRdb, only in-frame clones are kept and a portion is missing. The sample has roughly 130,000 clones, 86% seen once; the top ten hold more than 10%. Findings of the study overall: Vaccination with two AZD1222 doses was followed by a rise in Spike-specific TCR breadth and depth. Repertoire sampling occurred only after the peak T cell response. Mostly white British, mostly female donors; authors suggested clonal diversity may be underestimated.

In regard to this clone: Its antigen is unknown.

CDR3 length: 13 residues. V shed 3 bases, J shed 4 bases, and the junction held 1 base outside the gene matches. CDR1 and CDR2 from the germline V gene are KGHSH and LQKENI. This TCR derives from an adult in good health. The V and J genes are TRBV18 and TRBJ2-3, with TRBD1 identical over 7 bases. The input for sequencing was peripheral blood, taken on day 0 of AZD1222 vaccination. CDR3 nucleotides: TGTGCCAGCTCACCTCAGGGGGCAGATACGCAGTATTTT. It specifies CASSPQGADTQYF. Supplemented by reference TRBV18 and TRBJ2-3, the full variable domain reads NAGVMQNPRHLVRRRGQEARLRCSPMKGHSHVYWYRQLPEEGLKFMVYLQKENIIDESGMPKERFSAEFPKEGPSILRIQQVVRGDSAAYFCASSPQGADTQYFGPGTRLTVL.